By sample share, the clone carrying this T cell receptor beta chain is medium-sized (0.01 to 0.1%). Germline CDR1 reads MNHNS; CDR2 reads SASEGT. This CDR3 is 14 amino acids long. Trimming shortened V by 2 bases and J by 6 bases, and 13 bases separated the two germline ends. Patients underwent thyroid surgery, and none had received any treatment before it. This entry belongs to a study of metastatic and nonmetastatic thyroid tumors. Via MiXCR, TCRdb re-called the PCR reads. The data contain about 21,000 clones, around 28% of them singletons. This clonotype originated in a female donor with papillary thyroid cancer or a benign thyroid nodule (not recorded which). Some clones in this sample may be carry-over from other donors' samples. The V gene is TRBV6-1, the J gene TRBJ1-2; D gene ambiguous. Sequencing was done on a sample of blood. CDR3 coding DNA: TGTGCCAGCAGTGAAATCTCAGCGACCAATGGCTACACCTTC. Its protein is CASSEISATNGYTF.